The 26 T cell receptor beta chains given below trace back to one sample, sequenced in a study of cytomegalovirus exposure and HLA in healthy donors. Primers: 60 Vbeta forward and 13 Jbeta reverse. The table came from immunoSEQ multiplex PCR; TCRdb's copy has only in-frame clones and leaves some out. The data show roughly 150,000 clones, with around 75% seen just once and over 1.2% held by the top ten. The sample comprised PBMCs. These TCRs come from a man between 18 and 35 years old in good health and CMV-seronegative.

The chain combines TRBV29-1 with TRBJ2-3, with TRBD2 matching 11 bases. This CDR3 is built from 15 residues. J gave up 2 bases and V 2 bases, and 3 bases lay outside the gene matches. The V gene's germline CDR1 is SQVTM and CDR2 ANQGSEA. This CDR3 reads CSVELAGGSTDTQYF. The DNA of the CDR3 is TGCAGCGTTGAACTAGCGGGAGGCTCCACAGATACGCAGTATTTT.

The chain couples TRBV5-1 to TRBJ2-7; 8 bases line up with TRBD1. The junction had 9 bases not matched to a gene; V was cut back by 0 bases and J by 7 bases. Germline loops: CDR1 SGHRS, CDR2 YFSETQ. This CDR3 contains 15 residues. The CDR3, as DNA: TGCGCCAGCAGCTTGGTTCAGGGGGCCGTAGAAGAGCAGTACTTC. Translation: CASSLVQGAVEEQYF.

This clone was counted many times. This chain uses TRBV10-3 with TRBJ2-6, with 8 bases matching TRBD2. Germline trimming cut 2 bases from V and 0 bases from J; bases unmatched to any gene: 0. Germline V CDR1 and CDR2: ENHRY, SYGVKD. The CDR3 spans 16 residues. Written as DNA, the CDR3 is TGTGCCATCAGTGAGCGGGAGGGCTCTGGGGCCAACGTCCTGACTTTC. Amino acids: CAISEREGSGANVLTF.

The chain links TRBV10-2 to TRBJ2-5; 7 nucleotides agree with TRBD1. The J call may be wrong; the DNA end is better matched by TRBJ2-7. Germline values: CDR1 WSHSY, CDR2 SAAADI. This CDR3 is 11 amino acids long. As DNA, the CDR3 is TGCGCCACCGGGACAGTCTACGAGCAGTACTTC. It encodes CATGTVYEQYF.

CDR3 coding DNA: TGTGCCAGTAGTACGAGGTCAGATACGCAGTATTTT. Translation gives CASSTRSDTQYF. The V and J genes are TRBV19 and TRBJ2-3; D gene uncertain. This CDR3 region has 12 residues. Trimming left V 4 bases short and J 4 bases short, with 6 bases between. CDR1 is LNHDA, CDR2 SQIVND, per germline (reference sequence).

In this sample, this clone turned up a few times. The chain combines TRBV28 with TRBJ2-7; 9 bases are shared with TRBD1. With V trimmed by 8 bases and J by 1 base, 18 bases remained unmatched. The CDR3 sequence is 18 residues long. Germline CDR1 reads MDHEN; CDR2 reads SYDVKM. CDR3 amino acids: CASPPTEGGDRESYEQYF. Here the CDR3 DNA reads TGTGCCAGCCCGCCAACCGAGGGGGGGGACAGGGAGTCCTACGAGCAGTACTTC.

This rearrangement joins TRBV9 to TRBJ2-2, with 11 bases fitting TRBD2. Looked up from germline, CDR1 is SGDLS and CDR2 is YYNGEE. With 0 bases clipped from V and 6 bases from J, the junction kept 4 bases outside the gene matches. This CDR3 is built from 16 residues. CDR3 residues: CASSVGSGRGAGELFF. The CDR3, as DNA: TGTGCCAGCAGCGTAGGTAGCGGGAGGGGCGCCGGGGAGCTGTTTTTT.

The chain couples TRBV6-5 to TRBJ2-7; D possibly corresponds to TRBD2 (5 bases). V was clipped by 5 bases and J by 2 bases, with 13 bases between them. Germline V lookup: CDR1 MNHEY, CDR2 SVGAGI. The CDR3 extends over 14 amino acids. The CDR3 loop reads CASSVARAAYEQYF. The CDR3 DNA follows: TGTGCCAGCAGTGTAGCGCGGGCGGCCTACGAGCAGTACTTC.

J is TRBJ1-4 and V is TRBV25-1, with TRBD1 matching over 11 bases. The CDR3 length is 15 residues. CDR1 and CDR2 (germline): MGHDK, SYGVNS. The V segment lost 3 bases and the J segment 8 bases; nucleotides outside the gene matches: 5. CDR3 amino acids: CASSDTRTGGEKLFF. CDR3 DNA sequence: TGTGCCAGCAGTGATACCCGGACAGGGGGCGAAAAACTGTTTTTT.

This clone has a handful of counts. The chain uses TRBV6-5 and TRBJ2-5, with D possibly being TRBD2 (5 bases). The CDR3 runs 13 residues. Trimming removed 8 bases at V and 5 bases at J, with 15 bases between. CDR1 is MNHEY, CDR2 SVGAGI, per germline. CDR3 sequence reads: CASYSFGMETQYF. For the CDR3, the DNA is TGTGCCAGCTACTCTTTCGGGATGGAGACCCAGTACTTC.

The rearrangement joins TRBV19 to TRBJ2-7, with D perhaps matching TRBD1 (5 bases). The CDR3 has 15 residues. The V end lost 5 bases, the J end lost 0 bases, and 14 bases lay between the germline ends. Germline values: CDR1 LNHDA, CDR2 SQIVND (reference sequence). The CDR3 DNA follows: TGTGCCAGTAGTCCAGGGATCAGCAGCTCCTACGAGCAGTACTTC. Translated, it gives CASSPGISSSYEQYF.

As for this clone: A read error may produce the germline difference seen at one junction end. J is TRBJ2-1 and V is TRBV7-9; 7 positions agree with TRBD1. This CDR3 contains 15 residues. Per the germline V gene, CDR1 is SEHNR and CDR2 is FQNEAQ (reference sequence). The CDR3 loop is CSSSPGTDSYNEQFF. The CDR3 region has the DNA TGTTCCAGCAGCCCGGGGACAGATTCCTACAATGAGCAGTTCTTC. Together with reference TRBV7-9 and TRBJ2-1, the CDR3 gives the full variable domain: DTGVSQNPRHKITKRGQNVTFRCDPISEHNRLYWYRQTLGQGPEFLTYFQNEAQLEKSRLLSDRFSAERPKGSFSTLEIQRTEQGDSAMYLCSSSPGTDSYNEQFFGPGTRLTVL.

The CDR3 DNA reads as TGCAGCGTTGCGGAGGCGGGTACTGATACGCAGTATTTT. It translates to CSVAEAGTDTQYF. The J gene is TRBJ2-3, the V gene TRBV29-1; the D gene is possibly TRBD2 (5 bases). There are 13 residues in the CDR3. Germline V lookup: CDR1 SQVTM, CDR2 ANQGSEA. Trimming pared 4 bases from V and 6 bases from J, leaving 14 bases between.

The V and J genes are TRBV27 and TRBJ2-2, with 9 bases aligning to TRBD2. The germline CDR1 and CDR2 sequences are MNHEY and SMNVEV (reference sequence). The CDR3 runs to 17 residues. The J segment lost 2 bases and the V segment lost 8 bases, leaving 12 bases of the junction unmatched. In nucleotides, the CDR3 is TGTGCCAGCCTCCCCTATAGCGGGGGCCTAAACACCGGGGAGCTGTTTTTT. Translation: CASLPYSGGLNTGELFF.

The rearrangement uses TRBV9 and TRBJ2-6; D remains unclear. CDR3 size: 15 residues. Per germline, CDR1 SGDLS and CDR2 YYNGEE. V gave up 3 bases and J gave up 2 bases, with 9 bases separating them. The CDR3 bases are TGTGCCAGCAGCGGGAGTGGTACTGGGGCCAACGTCCTGACTTTC. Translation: CASSGSGTGANVLTF.

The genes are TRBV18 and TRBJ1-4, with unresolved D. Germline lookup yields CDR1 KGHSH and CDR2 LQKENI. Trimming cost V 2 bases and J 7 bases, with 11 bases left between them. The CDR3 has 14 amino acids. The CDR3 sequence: CASSPNGEGEKLFF. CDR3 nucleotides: TGTGCCAGCTCACCAAACGGGGAAGGTGAAAAACTGTTTTTT.

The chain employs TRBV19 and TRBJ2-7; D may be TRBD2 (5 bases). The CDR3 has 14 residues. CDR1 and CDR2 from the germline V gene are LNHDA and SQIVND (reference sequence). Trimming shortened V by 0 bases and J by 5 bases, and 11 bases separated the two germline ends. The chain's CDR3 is CASSIDHGGDEQYF. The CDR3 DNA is TGTGCCAGTAGTATAGATCACGGAGGTGACGAGCAGTACTTC. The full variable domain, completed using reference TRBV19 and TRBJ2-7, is DGGITQSPKYLFRKEGQNVTLSCEQNLNHDAMYWYRQDPGQGLRLIYYSQIVNDFQKGDIAEGYSVSREKKESFPLTVTSAQKNPTAFYLCASSIDHGGDEQYFGPGTRLTVT.

The CDR3 nucleotides are TGCGCCAGCAGCGGAGGGGACAGGGCGTCGGGTGAGCAGTACTTC. Its protein is CASSGGDRASGEQYF. This chain links TRBV5-1 with TRBJ2-7, with TRBD1 matching over 9 bases. The CDR3 runs to 15 residues. J was trimmed by 7 bases and V by 4 bases; bases with no gene match: 12. CDR1 and CDR2 from the germline V gene are SGHRS and YFSETQ.

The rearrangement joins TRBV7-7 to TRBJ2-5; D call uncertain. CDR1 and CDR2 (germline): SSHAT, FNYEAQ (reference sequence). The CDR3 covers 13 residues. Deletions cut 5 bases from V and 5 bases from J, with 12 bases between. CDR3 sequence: CASSPLVLETQYF. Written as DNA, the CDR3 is TGTGCCAGCAGCCCTCTCGTGTTGGAGACCCAGTACTTC.

In DNA, the CDR3 is TGTGCCAGCAGCTCCGGACAGCCTTATCAGCCCCAGCATTTT. Translating gives CASSSGQPYQPQHF. The chain couples TRBV7-2 to TRBJ1-5, with D perhaps TRBD1 (6 bases). Between the trimmed V and J ends, which lost 4 bases and 5 bases, there was a span of 12 bases. The CDR3 runs to 14 residues. Germline V gives CDR1 SGHTA, CDR2 FQGNSA.

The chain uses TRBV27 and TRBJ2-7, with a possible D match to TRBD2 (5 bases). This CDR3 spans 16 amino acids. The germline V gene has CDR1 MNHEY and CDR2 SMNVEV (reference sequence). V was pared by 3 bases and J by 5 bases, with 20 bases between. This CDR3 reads CASSLGARGVSNEQYF. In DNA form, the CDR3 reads TGTGCCAGCAGTTTGGGAGCGAGAGGTGTATCCAACGAGCAGTACTTC.

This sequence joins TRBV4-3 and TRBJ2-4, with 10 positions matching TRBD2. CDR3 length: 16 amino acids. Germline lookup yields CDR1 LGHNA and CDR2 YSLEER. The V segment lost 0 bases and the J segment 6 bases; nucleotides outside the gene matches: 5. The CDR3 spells CASSQEAIAGGNIQYF. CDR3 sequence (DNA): TGCGCCAGCAGCCAAGAGGCCATAGCGGGAGGAAACATTCAGTACTTC.

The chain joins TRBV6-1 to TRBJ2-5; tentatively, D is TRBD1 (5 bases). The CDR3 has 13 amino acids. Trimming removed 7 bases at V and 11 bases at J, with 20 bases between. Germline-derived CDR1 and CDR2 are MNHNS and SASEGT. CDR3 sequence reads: CASTGREEVEQYF. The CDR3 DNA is TGTGCCAGCACGGGCAGGGAAGAGGTGGAGCAGTACTTC.

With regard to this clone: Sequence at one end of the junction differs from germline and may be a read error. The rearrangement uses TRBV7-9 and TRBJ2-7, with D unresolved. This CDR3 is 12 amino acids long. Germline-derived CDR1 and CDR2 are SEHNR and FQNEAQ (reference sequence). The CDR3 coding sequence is TGTTCCAGCAGCCGCAGCTCCTACGAGCAGTACTTC. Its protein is CSSSRSSYEQYF.

The CDR3 spells CASSRGTSGSTDTQYF. CDR3 coding DNA: TGTGCCAGCAGCCGTGGGACTAGCGGGAGCACAGATACGCAGTATTTT. The V and J genes are TRBV5-6 and TRBJ2-3; TRBD2 matches at 12 bases. Germline loops: CDR1 SGHDT, CDR2 YYEEEE. J gave up 0 bases and V 4 bases, and 3 bases lay outside the gene matches. The length of the CDR3 is 16 residues.

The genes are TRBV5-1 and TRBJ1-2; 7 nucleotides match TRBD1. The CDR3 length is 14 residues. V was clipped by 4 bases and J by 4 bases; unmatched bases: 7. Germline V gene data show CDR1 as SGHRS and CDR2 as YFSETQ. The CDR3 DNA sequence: TGCGCCAGCAGCGAAGGGGGCAGAGGCTATGGCTACACCTTC. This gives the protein CASSEGGRGYGYTF.